This T cell receptor (beta chain) was obtained from a study of OX40 agonist ivuxolimab in advanced cancers. Study overall: Ivuxolimab was administered intravenously to patients at 0.01 to 10 mg/kg every 2 weeks. Among those enrolled, mean age was roughly 62 years (range roughly 20 to 85) and roughly 84% were male. Study-level findings and limits: The mean number of expanded clones was higher in CD8+ T cells than in CD4+.

With 0 bases removed from V and 2 bases from J, the gap between germline ends came to 8 bases. The CDR3 spans 14 residues. Germline CDR1 MNHNY, CDR2 SVGAGI (reference sequence). Repertoires were generated with immunoSEQ multiplex PCR, while TCRdb's copy carries only in-frame clones and drops some. In the table there are 77,000 or so clones, roughly 91% of which are singletons. Remarks on this clone: The antigen is not known.

Excluded were patients having autoimmune disease history or systemic immunosuppression. This clonotype was sampled from an adult with an advanced solid tumor such as melanoma, head and neck, liver or kidney cancer. The genes are TRBV6-6 and TRBJ2-7; D is unresolved. The sample was CD4+ or CD8+ T cells sorted from blood, taken in a trial of the OX40 agonist ivuxolimab. CDR3 sequence reads: CASSYSLVAYEQYF. DNA for the CDR3: TGTGCCAGCAGTTACTCTCTAGTCGCCTACGAGCAGTACTTC.